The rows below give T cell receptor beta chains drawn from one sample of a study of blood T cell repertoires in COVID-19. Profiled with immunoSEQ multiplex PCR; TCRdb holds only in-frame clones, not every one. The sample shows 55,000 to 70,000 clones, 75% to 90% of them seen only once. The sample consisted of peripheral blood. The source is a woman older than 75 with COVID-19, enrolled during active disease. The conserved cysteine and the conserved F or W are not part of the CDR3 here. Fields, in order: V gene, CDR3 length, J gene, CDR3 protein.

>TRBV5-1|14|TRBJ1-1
ASSTGTGTLNTEAF
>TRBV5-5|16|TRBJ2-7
ASSLLGSGQGARFEQY
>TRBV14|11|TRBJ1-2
ASSQETARGYT
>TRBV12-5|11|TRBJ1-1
ASGLTGNTEAF
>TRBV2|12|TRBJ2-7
ASSLGQLRNEQY
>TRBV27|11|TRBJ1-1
ASSLQGDTEAF
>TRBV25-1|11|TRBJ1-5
ASSDGGNQPQH
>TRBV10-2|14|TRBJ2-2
ASSEPRSTGTGELF
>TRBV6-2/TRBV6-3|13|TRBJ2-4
ASSPAELAKNIQY
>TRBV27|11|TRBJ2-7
ASRPFTAYEQY
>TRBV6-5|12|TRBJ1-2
ASSYSLGVSGYT
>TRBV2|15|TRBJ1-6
ASSEASKRANNSPLH
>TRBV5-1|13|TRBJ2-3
ASSNSGTVTDTQY
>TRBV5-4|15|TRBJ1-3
ASSPGAGGFSGNTIY
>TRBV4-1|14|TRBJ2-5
ASSQYAGGPSETQY
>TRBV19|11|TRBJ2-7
ASSINKFYEQY